Detailed here is one TCR beta chain. These data are taken from a study of beta chain features in type 1 diabetes. Sequencing targeted expressed TCRB transcripts, as all isolated RNA had been reverse transcribed. Assay: immunoSEQ multiplex PCR; the TCRdb copy retains only in-frame clones and omits some. Seen here are a few hundred thousand clones, 30% observed once, and the top ten hold around 0.065%. V was clipped by 0 bases and J by 2 bases; unmatched bases: 2. The CDR3 loop spans 14 amino acids. Germline CDR1 SGHRS, CDR2 YFSETQ. The chain joins TRBV5-1 to TRBJ2-7, with TRBD2 matching over 7 bases. The receptor was isolated from a man in his late teens or twenties in good health. The sequenced material came from naive CD4+ T cells from blood. The DNA for the CDR3 is TGCGCCAGCAGCTTGGACCTAGCGGCCTACGAGCAGTACTTC. Amino acid sequence: CASSLDLAAYEQYF. The full variable domain, completed using reference TRBV5-1 and TRBJ2-7, is KAGVTQTPRYLIKTRGQQVTLSCSPISGHRSVSWYQQTPGQGLQFLFEYFSETQRNKGNFPGRFSGRQFSNSRSEMNVSTLELGDSALYLCASSLDLAAYEQYFGPGTRLTVT.